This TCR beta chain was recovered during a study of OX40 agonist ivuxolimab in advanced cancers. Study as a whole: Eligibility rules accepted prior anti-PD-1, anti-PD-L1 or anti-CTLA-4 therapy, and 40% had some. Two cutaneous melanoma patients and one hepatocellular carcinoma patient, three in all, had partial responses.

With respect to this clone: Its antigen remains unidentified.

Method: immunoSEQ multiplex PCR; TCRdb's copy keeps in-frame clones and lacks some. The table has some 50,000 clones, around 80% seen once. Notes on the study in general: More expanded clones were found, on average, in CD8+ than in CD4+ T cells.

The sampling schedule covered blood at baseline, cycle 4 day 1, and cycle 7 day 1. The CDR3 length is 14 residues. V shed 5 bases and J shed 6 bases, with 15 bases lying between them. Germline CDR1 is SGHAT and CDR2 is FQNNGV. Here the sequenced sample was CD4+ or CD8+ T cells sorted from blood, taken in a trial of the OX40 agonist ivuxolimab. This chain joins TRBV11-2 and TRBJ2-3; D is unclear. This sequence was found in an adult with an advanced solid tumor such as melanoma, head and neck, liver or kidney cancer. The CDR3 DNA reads TGTGCCAGCAGCCAGGACCCCCCGAGCGATACGCAGTATTTT. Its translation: CASSQDPPSDTQYF.